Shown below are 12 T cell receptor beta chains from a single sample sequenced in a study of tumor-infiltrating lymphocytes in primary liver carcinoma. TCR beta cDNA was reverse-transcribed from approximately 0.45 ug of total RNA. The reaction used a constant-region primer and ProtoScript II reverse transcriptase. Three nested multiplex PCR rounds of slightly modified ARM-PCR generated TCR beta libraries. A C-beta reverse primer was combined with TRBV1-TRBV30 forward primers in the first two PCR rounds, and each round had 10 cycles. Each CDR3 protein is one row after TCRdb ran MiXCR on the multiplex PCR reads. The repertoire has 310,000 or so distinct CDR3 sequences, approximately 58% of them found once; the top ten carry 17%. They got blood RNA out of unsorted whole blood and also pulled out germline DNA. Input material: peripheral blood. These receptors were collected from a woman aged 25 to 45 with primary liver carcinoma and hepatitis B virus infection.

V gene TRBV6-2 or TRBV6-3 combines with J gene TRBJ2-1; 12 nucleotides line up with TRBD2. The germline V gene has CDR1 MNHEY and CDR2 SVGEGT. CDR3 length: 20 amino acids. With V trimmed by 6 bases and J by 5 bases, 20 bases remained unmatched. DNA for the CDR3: TGTGCCAGCAGATACGGCAGTGTGGGTCTAGCGGGAGGGCCTAACAATGAGCAGTTCTTC. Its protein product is CASRYGSVGLAGGPNNEQFF.

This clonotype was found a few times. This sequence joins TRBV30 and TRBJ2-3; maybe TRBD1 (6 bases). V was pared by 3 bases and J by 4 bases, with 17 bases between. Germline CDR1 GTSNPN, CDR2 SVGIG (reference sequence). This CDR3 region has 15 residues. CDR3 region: CAWSRRLTGSDTQYF. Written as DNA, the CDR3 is TGTGCCTGGAGCCGAAGACTTACAGGGTCAGATACGCAGTATTTT.

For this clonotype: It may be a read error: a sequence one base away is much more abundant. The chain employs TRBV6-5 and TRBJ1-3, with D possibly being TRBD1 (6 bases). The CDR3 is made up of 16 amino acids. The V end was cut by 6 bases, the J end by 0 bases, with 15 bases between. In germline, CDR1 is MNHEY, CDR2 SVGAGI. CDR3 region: CASSNERGYSGNTIYF. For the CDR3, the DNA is TGTGCCAGCAGCAACGAGAGGGGGTACTCTGGAAACACCATATATTTT.

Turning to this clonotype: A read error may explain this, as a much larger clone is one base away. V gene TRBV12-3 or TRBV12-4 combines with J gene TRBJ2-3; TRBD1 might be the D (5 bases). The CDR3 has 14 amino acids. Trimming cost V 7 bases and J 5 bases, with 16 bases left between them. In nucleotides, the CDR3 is TGTGCCAGCAATTTGAAGGCTACAGGAGATACGCAGTATTTT. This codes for CASNLKATGDTQYF.

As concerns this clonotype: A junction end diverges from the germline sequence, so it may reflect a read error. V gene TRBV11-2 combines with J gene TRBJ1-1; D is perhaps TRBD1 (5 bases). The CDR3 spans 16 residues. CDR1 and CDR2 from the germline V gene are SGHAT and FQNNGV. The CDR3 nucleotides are TGTGCCAGTAGCTTTTCATTTTATATGGGGGACACTGAAGCTTTCTTT. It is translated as CASSFSFYMGDTEAFF.

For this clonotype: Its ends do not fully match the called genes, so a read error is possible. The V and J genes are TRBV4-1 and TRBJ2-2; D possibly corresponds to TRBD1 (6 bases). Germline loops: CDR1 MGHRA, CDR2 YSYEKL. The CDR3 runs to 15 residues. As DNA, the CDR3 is TGCGCCAGCGGCCGTACGAGGGGGAGTACCGGGGAGCTGTCTTTT. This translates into CASGRTRGSTGELSF.

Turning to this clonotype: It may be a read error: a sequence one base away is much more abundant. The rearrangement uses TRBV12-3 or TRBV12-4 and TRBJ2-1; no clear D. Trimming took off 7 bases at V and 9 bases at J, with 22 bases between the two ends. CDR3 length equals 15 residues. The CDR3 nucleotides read TGTGCCAGCAATCCAGTCGTAAGGCCAGATGGTGAGCAGTTCTTC. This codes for CASNPVVRPDGEQFF.

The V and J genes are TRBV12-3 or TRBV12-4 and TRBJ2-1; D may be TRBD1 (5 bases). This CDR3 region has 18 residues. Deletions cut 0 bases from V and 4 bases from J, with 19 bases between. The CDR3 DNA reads TGTGCCAGCAGTTTAGCGCTAGGGGCGAATCCCCGGTACAATGAGCAGTTCTTC. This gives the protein CASSLALGANPRYNEQFF.

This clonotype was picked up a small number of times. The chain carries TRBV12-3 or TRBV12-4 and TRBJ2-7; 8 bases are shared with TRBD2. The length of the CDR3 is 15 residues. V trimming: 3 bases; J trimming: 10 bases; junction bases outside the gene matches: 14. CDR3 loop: CASSLLQGGGTSQYF. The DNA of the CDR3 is TGTGCCAGCAGTTTGTTGCAGGGCGGAGGGACTAGTCAGTACTTC.

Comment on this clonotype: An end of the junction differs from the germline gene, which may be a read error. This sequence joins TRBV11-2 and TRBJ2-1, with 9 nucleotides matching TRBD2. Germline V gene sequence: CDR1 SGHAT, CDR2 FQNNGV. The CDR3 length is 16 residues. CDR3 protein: CASNLVGLAGLNEQFF. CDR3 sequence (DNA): TGTGCCAGCAACTTAGTAGGCCTAGCGGGACTAAATGAGCAGTTCTTC.

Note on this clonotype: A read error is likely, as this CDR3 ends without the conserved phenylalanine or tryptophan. As DNA, the CDR3 is TGTGCCAGCAGCCACGGGACAGGGGGCATCAGGAATGAGCAGTTCCTC. Its translation: CASSHGTGGIRNEQFL. The chain employs TRBV11-1 and TRBJ2-1; TRBD1 matches at 12 bases. V trimming: 5 bases; J trimming: 7 bases; junction bases outside the gene matches: 9. CDR1 and CDR2 from the germline V gene are SGHAT and FQDESV (reference sequence). This CDR3 comprises 16 residues.

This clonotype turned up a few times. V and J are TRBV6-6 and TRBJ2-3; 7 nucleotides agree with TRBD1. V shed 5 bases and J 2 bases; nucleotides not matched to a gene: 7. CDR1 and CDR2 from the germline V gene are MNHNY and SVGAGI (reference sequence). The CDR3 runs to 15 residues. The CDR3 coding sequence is TGTGCCAGCAGTCCGGGACAGCTCGTCACAGATACGCAGTATTTT. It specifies CASSPGQLVTDTQYF.